This passage covers 28 T cell receptor beta chains from one sample sequenced in a study of T cell repertoires in cytomegalovirus infection. TCRdb passed the reads through MiXCR, listing each CDR3 protein once. The sample lists some 590,000 distinct CDR3 sequences, 35% to 50% occurring once. These receptors have no identified antigens. The sequencing here drew on cultured PBMCs, taken from culture after CMV antigen stimulation. Source of these receptors: a human donor in good health (CMV status not recorded). Some clones in this sample may be carry-over from other donors' samples.

This clonotype turned up a few times. The chain combines TRBV5-4 with TRBJ2-2; the match to TRBD2 covers 11 bases. CDR3 length: 16 amino acids. After removal of 4 bases from V and 3 bases from J, the junction contained 5 bases not matched to a gene. Germline CDR1 and CDR2: SGHNT and YYREEE (reference sequence). The CDR3 DNA reads as TGTGCCAGCAGCCCAGGGACTAGCGGCTACACCGGGGAGCTGTTTTTT. Translated, it gives CASSPGTSGYTGELFF.

This clonotype was seen a handful of times. A read error may account for a junction end that differs from germline. The V gene is TRBV5-3, the J gene TRBJ1-2; D call uncertain. Being an ORF, TRBV5-3 has a function that is uncertain. CDR3 length: 12 amino acids. CDR3 in amino acids: CASSLETGGYTF. The CDR3 DNA reads as TGTGCCAGCAGCTTGGAAACGGGCGGCTACACCTTC.

The rearrangement links TRBV10-3 to TRBJ2-3; 16 bases are shared with TRBD2. This CDR3 contains 15 residues. From germline, CDR1 is ENHRY and CDR2 SYGVKD. With 10 bases clipped from V and 3 bases from J, the junction kept 4 bases outside the gene matches. CDR3 sequence reads: CATGTSGGATDTQYF. The CDR3, as DNA: TGTGCCACCGGGACTAGCGGGGGGGCGACAGATACGCAGTATTTT.

The chain uses TRBV4-1 and TRBJ2-7; possibly TRBD1 for D (5 bases). Germline CDR1 is MGHRA and CDR2 is YSYEKL. Trimming removed 2 bases from V and 0 bases from J, with 8 bases in between. This CDR3 is 14 amino acids long. In DNA, the CDR3 is TGCGCCAGCAGCCAACTGACAGTCTCCTACGAGCAGTACTTC. Residues: CASSQLTVSYEQYF.

This clonotype was counted a few times. The chain combines TRBV12-3 or TRBV12-4 with TRBJ2-7, with 7 bases aligning to TRBD1. The CDR3 has 13 residues. V lost 6 bases and J lost 3; bases outside the gene matches: 5. The CDR3, as DNA: TGTGCCAGCAGCAACCGGGACAGCTACGAGCAGTACTTC. As protein: CASSNRDSYEQYF.

Ten or more counts support this clonotype. The chain uses TRBV19 and TRBJ2-1; D unclear. This CDR3 is 11 amino acids long. Per the germline V gene, CDR1 is LNHDA and CDR2 is SQIVND (reference sequence). Trimming cost V 9 bases and J 3 bases, with 6 bases left between them. The CDR3 loop is CASSIYNEQFF. The CDR3 nucleotides read TGTGCCAGCAGCATCTACAATGAGCAGTTCTTC.

This clonotype has only a few counts. This chain connects TRBV7-8 to TRBJ1-1; D is ambiguous. The V end lost 1 base, the J end lost 1 base, and 13 bases lay between the germline ends. The CDR3 sequence is 16 residues long. Germline V gene lookup returns CDR1 SGHVS and CDR2 FQNEAQ. The CDR3 loop is CASSLGENLPNTEAFF. In DNA form, the CDR3 reads TGTGCCAGCAGCTTAGGGGAGAATTTACCGAACACTGAAGCTTTCTTT.

The rearrangement joins TRBV20-1 to TRBJ2-7; TRBD2 agrees at 8 bases. Germline CDR1 DFQATT, CDR2 SNEGSKA (reference sequence). This CDR3 is 11 amino acids long. Here the CDR3 DNA reads TGCTCCGGGGGGGACACCTACGAGCAGTACTTC. Its translation: CSGGDTYEQYF.

V gene TRBV7-8 combines with J gene TRBJ1-2; D remains ambiguous. CDR1 SGHVS and CDR2 FQNEAQ come from the germline V gene. The germline V and J ends were trimmed by 7 bases and 7 bases, with 13 bases remaining between them. The CDR3 extends over 12 amino acids. The CDR3 coding sequence is TGTGCCAGCACAACCTGGGAGGGTGGCTACACCTTC. This translates into CASTTWEGGYTF.

The genes are TRBV11-2 and TRBJ2-5; no firm D call. Germline V gene lookup returns CDR1 SGHAT and CDR2 FQNNGV. This CDR3 has 15 amino acids. Trimming left V 3 bases short and J 9 bases short, with 20 bases between. This chain's CDR3 is CASSFISSAGRAQYF. Written as DNA, the CDR3 is TGTGCCAGCAGCTTTATCTCGTCTGCTGGTAGGGCCCAGTACTTC. The variable domain in full, completed from reference TRBV11-2 and TRBJ2-5, reads EAGVAQSPRYKIIEKRQSVAFWCNPISGHATLYWYQQILGQGPKLLIQFQNNGVVDDSQLPKDRFSAERLKGVDSTLKIQPAKLEDSAVYLCASSFISSAGRAQYFGPGTRLLVL.

In its sample, this clonotype was seen a few times. This rearrangement joins TRBV7-9 to TRBJ2-5; D possibly corresponds to TRBD2 (5 bases). V lost 1 base and J 5 bases, leaving 17 bases between the germline ends. This CDR3 spans 16 amino acids. Germline V lookup: CDR1 SEHNR, CDR2 FQNEAQ (reference sequence). The DNA for the CDR3 is TGTGCCAGCAGCTTAGTCGGGCAACGCGGGTTGGAGACCCAGTACTTC. Translated, it gives CASSLVGQRGLETQYF.

The chain uses TRBV18 and TRBJ2-1, with D perhaps given as TRBD1 or TRBD2 (5 bases each). This CDR3 region has 14 residues. V lost 6 bases, J lost 9 bases, and 18 bases lay in between. From germline, CDR1 is KGHSH and CDR2 LQKENI. The CDR3 loop reads CASSPGPRGPEQFF. CDR3 DNA: TGTGCCAGCTCCCCGGGACCACGCGGGCCTGAGCAGTTCTTC.

Turning to this clonotype: A read error may produce the germline difference seen at one junction end. J is TRBJ1-4 and V is TRBV4-1; the D is unclear. Germline V lookup: CDR1 MGHRA, CDR2 YSYEKL. This CDR3 spans 16 amino acids. The CDR3 reads CASSQSSGGPNEKLFF. The CDR3 bases are TGTGCCAGCAGCCAATCTTCGGGTGGGCCGAATGAAAAACTGTTTTTT.

This clonotype has a handful of counts. The chain recombines TRBV27 with TRBJ2-7; D possibly corresponds to TRBD1 (5 bases). The CDR3 has 15 amino acids. The germline V gene has CDR1 MNHEY and CDR2 SMNVEV (reference sequence). V lost 2 bases to trimming and J lost 5 bases, with 16 bases between them. DNA for the CDR3: TGTGCCAGCAGTTTAGTATTTGGCAGGGCCCACGAGCAGTACTTC. Its translation is CASSLVFGRAHEQYF.

This clonotype was seen only once. The chain joins TRBV20-1 to TRBJ2-1, with no clear D. The CDR3 has 11 amino acids. Germline CDR1 reads DFQATT; CDR2 reads SNEGSKA (reference sequence). V lost 6 bases, J lost 5 bases, and 8 bases lay in between. The CDR3 DNA reads as TGCAGTGCCATTGATGACAATGAGCAGTTCTTC. Amino acid sequence: CSAIDDNEQFF.

The J gene is TRBJ1-5, the V gene TRBV6-1; 7 nucleotides agree with TRBD1. This CDR3 is 14 amino acids long. The germline V gene encodes CDR1 MNHNS and CDR2 SASEGT. Trimming took 4 bases from V and 9 from J; bases not matched to a gene: 9. In DNA form, the CDR3 reads TGTGCCAGCAGTGTTAAGGGACAGCCATGGCCCCAGCATTTT. Translated, it gives CASSVKGQPWPQHF.

This clonotype showed up many times. The chain uses TRBV6-5 and TRBJ2-7; D unclear. The CDR3 is 14 amino acids. Between the trimmed V and J ends, which lost 4 bases and 2 bases, there was a span of 12 bases. From germline, CDR1 is MNHEY and CDR2 SVGAGI. The CDR3 spells CASSSPGLTYEQYF. The CDR3, as DNA: TGTGCCAGCAGTTCCCCGGGTCTCACCTACGAGCAGTACTTC.

This clonotype was detected a few times. The rearrangement links TRBV6-8 to TRBJ2-2; 8 nucleotides line up with TRBD1. Germline V gene data show CDR1 as MNHGY and CDR2 as SAAAGT. V was clipped by 11 bases and J by 2 bases; unmatched bases: 16. The CDR3 length is 17 residues. CDR3 residues: CAATQGAFTYNTGELFF. In nucleotides, the CDR3 is TGTGCCGCTACGCAGGGGGCCTTTACGTACAACACCGGGGAGCTGTTTTTT.

The chain couples TRBV27 to TRBJ1-6; TRBD1 matches at 9 bases. The junction had 0 bases not matched to a gene; V was cut back by 5 bases and J by 7 bases. The CDR3 loop spans 13 amino acids. Germline values: CDR1 MNHEY, CDR2 SMNVEV (reference sequence). The CDR3 is CASSGTGNSPLHF. The CDR3 DNA sequence: TGTGCCAGCAGTGGGACAGGGAATTCACCCCTCCACTTT.

The chain is built from TRBV5-4 and TRBJ2-1; D gene ambiguous. CDR1 SGHNT and CDR2 YYREEE come from the germline V gene (reference sequence). Trimming removed 0 bases from V and 0 bases from J, with 7 bases in between. There are 15 residues in the CDR3. For the CDR3, the DNA is TGTGCCAGCAGCTTGGAGAGTCACTCCTACAATGAGCAGTTCTTC. Translated: CASSLESHSYNEQFF.

V gene TRBV15 combines with J gene TRBJ1-2; D gene uncertain. The CDR3 runs 14 residues. Per germline, CDR1 LNHNV and CDR2 YYDKDF (reference sequence). V was clipped by 0 bases and J by 2 bases, with 7 bases between them. Here the CDR3 reads CATSRDRANYGYTF. The CDR3 nucleotides read TGTGCCACCAGCAGAGACAGAGCCAACTATGGCTACACCTTC.

The chain recombines TRBV2 with TRBJ2-7; weak D call: TRBD1 (6 bases). V was clipped by 4 bases and J by 9 bases, with 16 bases between them. There are 13 residues in the CDR3. Germline CDR1 SNHLY, CDR2 FYNNEI. CDR3: CASSGTGRTGQYF. CDR3 sequence (DNA): TGTGCCAGCAGTGGAACAGGGAGAACGGGGCAGTACTTC.

The J gene is TRBJ2-7, the V gene TRBV15; TRBD2 agrees at 15 bases. This CDR3 is 14 amino acids long. Germline CDR1 is LNHNV and CDR2 is YYDKDF (reference sequence). The V gene end was trimmed by 1 base and the J gene end by 12 bases; junction bases not matched to a gene: 4. The CDR3 DNA follows: TGTGCCACCAGCAGAGCCGGACTAGCGGGGGGGCTGTACTTC. This gives the protein CATSRAGLAGGLYF.

In DNA form, the CDR3 reads TGTGCCAGCAGTTATGCAGGGGGTGTCTCTGAAGCTTTCTTT. As protein: CASSYAGGVSEAFF. The chain links TRBV12-3 or TRBV12-4 to TRBJ1-1; 7 nucleotides match TRBD1. The V gene end was trimmed by 4 bases and the J gene end by 6 bases; junction bases not matched to a gene: 8. CDR3 length: 14 amino acids.

This clonotype was observed a handful of times. V is TRBV7-9 and J is TRBJ1-6, with 10 bases lining up with TRBD1. Germline values: CDR1 SEHNR, CDR2 FQNEAQ (reference sequence). After removal of 5 bases from V and 10 bases from J, the junction contained 5 bases not matched to a gene. The CDR3 spans 14 residues. The CDR3 DNA follows: TGTGCCAGCAGCCAGACAGGGGGCTGGTCACCCCTCCACTTT. Protein sequence: CASSQTGGWSPLHF.

The rearrangement uses TRBV20-1 and TRBJ1-5; D is unclear. CDR1 DFQATT and CDR2 SNEGSKA come from the germline V gene (reference sequence). V lost 5 bases and J 5 bases, leaving 19 bases between the germline ends. The CDR3 covers 15 residues. The CDR3 coding sequence is TGCAGTGCTTCCCCGGTCCCCCCGGTCGATCAGCCCCAGCATTTT. It translates to CSASPVPPVDQPQHF.

The chain couples TRBV24-1 to TRBJ2-1, with 8 bases fitting TRBD1. Germline V gives CDR1 KGHDR, CDR2 SFDVKD. This CDR3 has 16 amino acids. V lost 4 bases and J lost 7; bases outside the gene matches: 11. In nucleotides, the CDR3 is TGTGCCACCAGTGAACTTAACAGGGGGGCAACTAATGAGCAGTTCTTC. Protein sequence: CATSELNRGATNEQFF.

This clonotype was counted a few times. The genes are TRBV7-2 and TRBJ2-7; TRBD2 agrees at 9 bases. CDR1 is SGHTA and CDR2 is FQGNSA in the germline V gene. V shed 5 bases and J 7 bases; nucleotides not matched to a gene: 6. The CDR3 sequence is 13 residues long. The DNA for the CDR3 is TGTGCCAGCAGCCCGCGGGGGGGGCGGGAGCAGTACTTC. Residues: CASSPRGGREQYF.